The 29 T cell receptor beta chains below come from one sample, sequenced in a study of regulatory T cells in long-lasting Graves disease. Construction of the TCR beta libraries employed iRepertoire HTBI primers in conjunction with Arm-PCR of CDR3 regions. MiXCR was run by TCRdb on the multiplex PCR reads, yielding one entry per CDR3 protein. In the table there are around 450,000 distinct CDR3 sequences, roughly 15% of which are singletons. As for time point: newly diagnosed GD, antithyroid drugs for less than 3 months. Generation of the TCR library employed RNA extracted from PBMCs. The same data also contributed to another study, on T cells in Graves' hyperthyroidism and ophthalmopathy.

The sequencing used peripheral blood mononuclear cells (PBMCs), collected at new diagnosis, from a patient treated with antithyroid drugs. All receptors come from a woman between 35 and 50 years old with Graves disease.

This clonotype was observed at least ten times. V gene TRBV29-1 combines with J gene TRBJ2-7; 9 bases map to TRBD2. This CDR3 has 14 residues. The trim removed 1 base at V and 2 bases at J, leaving 3 bases unmatched. Germline V lookup: CDR1 SQVTM, CDR2 ANQGSEA. The CDR3 DNA is TGCAGCGTTGAAGGGTTAGCGGGAGCCTACGAGCAGTACTTC. It yields the protein CSVEGLAGAYEQYF.

Worth noting for this clonotype: A clone one base away is much larger, so this may be a read error. The chain employs TRBV2 and TRBJ2-7; D ambiguous. The ends were cut back, 6 bases at V and 4 bases at J, with 13 bases in the middle. The germline gives CDR1 SNHLY, CDR2 FYNNEI. This CDR3 comprises 13 residues. Written as DNA, the CDR3 is TGTGCCAGCAGCAAGGGCAGGTTATACGAGCAGTACTTC. This sequence encodes CASSKGRLYEQYF.

This clonotype was seen repeatedly, ten times or more. The chain links TRBV11-3 to TRBJ2-5; D not certain. The CDR3 is 15 amino acids. Germline CDR1 and CDR2: SGHNT and YENEEA. Trimming removed 0 bases at V and 4 bases at J, with 12 bases between. The CDR3 spells CASSLDWPLGETQYF. The CDR3 bases are TGTGCCAGCAGCTTAGATTGGCCCTTGGGAGAGACCCAGTACTTC. Variable domain in full (rest from reference TRBV11-3 and TRBJ2-5): EAGVVQSPRYKIIEKKQPVAFWCNPISGHNTLYWYLQNLGQGPELLIRYENEEAVDDSQLPKDRFSAERLKGVDSTLKIQPAELGDSAVYLCASSLDWPLGETQYFGPGTRLLVL.

At least ten counts were recorded for this clonotype. In DNA form, the CDR3 reads TGTGCCAGCAGTCTAAGGTCCCACTACAATGAGCAGTTCTTC. This gives the protein CASSLRSHYNEQFF. V usage is TRBV28 and J usage is TRBJ2-1; D unresolved. The V gene lost 5 bases and the J gene lost 3 bases, with 11 bases spanning the gap. This CDR3 comprises 14 residues. Germline V gene sequence: CDR1 MDHEN, CDR2 SYDVKM. Using reference TRBV28 and TRBJ2-1 for the parts outside the CDR3, the full variable domain is DVKVTQSSRYLVKRTGEKVFLECVQDMDHENMFWYRQDPGLGLRLIYFSYDVKMKEKGDIPEGYSVSREKKERFSLILESASTNQTSMYLCASSLRSHYNEQFFGPGTRLTVL.

Concerning this clonotype itself: It is likely a read error: a sequence one base away is far more abundant. CDR3 nucleotide sequence: TGTGTCAGCAGCCCCAGTGGGACTAGCGGCCAACAGAATGAGCAGTTCTTC. Its translation: CVSSPSGTSGQQNEQFF. V usage is TRBV7-2 and J usage is TRBJ2-1; the match to TRBD2 covers 11 bases. The CDR3 is made up of 17 amino acids. Germline loops: CDR1 SGHTA, CDR2 FQGNSA.

Comment on this clonotype: A much bigger clone sits one base away, suggesting this may be a read error. This rearrangement joins TRBV5-1 to TRBJ2-1; no definite D call. The CDR3 runs to 14 residues. CDR1 and CDR2 (germline): SGHRS, YFSETQ. The CDR3 protein is CASSLSTVENEEFF. CDR3 sequence (DNA): TGCGCCAGCAGCTTGTCCACCGTTGAAAATGAGGAGTTCTTC.

The chain combines TRBV15 with TRBJ1-6, with D tentatively TRBD1 (5 bases). Germline CDR1 is LNHNV and CDR2 is YYDKDF (reference sequence). V lost 0 bases and J 0 bases, leaving 12 bases between the germline ends. The CDR3 sequence is 18 residues long. CDR3 amino acids: CATSRDSWGSSYNSPLHF. CDR3 coding DNA: TGTGCCACCAGCAGAGATTCGTGGGGGAGCTCCTATAATTCACCCCTCCACTTT.

This clonotype was seen repeatedly, ten times or more. The V and J genes are TRBV27 and TRBJ2-1; D is possibly TRBD1 (5 bases). Germline-derived CDR1 and CDR2 are MNHEY and SMNVEV (reference sequence). The CDR3 is 15 residues long. Trimming took 2 bases from V and 4 from J, leaving 12 bases between them. CDR3 in amino acids: CASSLGQGLYNEQFF. The CDR3 nucleotides read TGTGCCAGCAGTTTAGGCCAGGGTTTATACAATGAGCAGTTCTTC.

This clonotype was found a few times. The V gene is TRBV19, the J gene TRBJ1-1; no definite D call. Germline V lookup: CDR1 LNHDA, CDR2 SQIVND (reference sequence). There are 13 residues in the CDR3. The V end was cut by 7 bases, the J end by 0 bases, with 9 bases between. The DNA of the CDR3 is TGTGCCAGTAAAGGATCACTGAACACTGAAGCTTTCTTT. This encodes CASKGSLNTEAFF.

This clonotype was seen at least ten times. The junction differs from germline at one of its ends, possibly a read error. CDR3 protein: CASSLGGAWDTEASF. The CDR3 DNA follows: TGTGCCAGCAGCTTAGGCGGGGCTTGGGACACTGAAGCTTCCTTT. V and J are TRBV11-2 and TRBJ2-3; the D call may be TRBD1 or TRBD2 (6 bases each). CDR3 length: 15 amino acids. Germline V gene data show CDR1 as SGHAT and CDR2 as FQNNGV.

Details on this clonotype: A read error is possible here, since a much larger clone lies one base away. The chain is built from TRBV2 and TRBJ2-5, with 7 bases matching TRBD1. Losses at the gene ends were 8 bases for V and 5 bases for J; bases not matched to a gene: 8. CDR1 SNHLY and CDR2 FYNNEI come from the germline V gene. This CDR3 has 13 residues. Here the CDR3 reads CASRDSQGETQYF. CDR3 nucleotide sequence: TGTGCCAGCCGGGACAGCCAGGGGGAGACCCAGTACTTC.

The table lists this clonotype with many counts. The V and J genes are TRBV7-8 and TRBJ2-1; TRBD2 matches 10 bases. V was clipped by 1 base and J by 7 bases; unmatched bases: 4. Germline V gene sequence: CDR1 SGHVS, CDR2 FQNEAQ. This CDR3 comprises 15 residues. CDR3 in amino acids: CASSLVAGGPNEQFF. CDR3 coding DNA: TGTGCCAGCAGCTTAGTAGCGGGAGGACCGAATGAGCAGTTCTTC.

This clonotype came up a few times. The gene calls are TRBV20-1 and TRBJ2-5, with 7 positions matching TRBD2. The CDR3 consists of 13 residues. Trimming at V came to 5 bases and at J to 5 bases, leaving 8 bases not matched to a gene. The germline gives CDR1 DFQATT, CDR2 SNEGSKA (reference sequence). CDR3 DNA sequence: TGCAGTGCTGATGCAGGGAGGGAGGAGACCCAGTACTTC. Amino acids: CSADAGREETQYF.

This clonotype was counted many times. The genes are TRBV28 and TRBJ2-3; D is possibly TRBD1 or TRBD2 (6 bases each). The ends were cut back, 4 bases at V and 6 bases at J, with 23 bases in the middle. The CDR3 runs 17 residues. CDR1 is MDHEN and CDR2 is SYDVKM in the germline V gene. DNA of the CDR3: TGTGCCAGCAGTTCAAACAGGGCGACTAGGGGGTTGGATACGCAGTATTTT. Translation gives CASSSNRATRGLDTQYF.

There are a few counts of this clonotype. J is TRBJ1-2 and V is TRBV5-1, with D hard to call. There are 17 residues in the CDR3. V lost 4 bases and J 4 bases, leaving 23 bases between the germline ends. CDR1 is SGHRS and CDR2 is YFSETQ in the germline V gene. CDR3 nucleotides: TGCGCCAGCAGCCCTAATTCCGGGCTCCGGTTGCCCTATGGCTACACCTTC. Its protein product is CASSPNSGLRLPYGYTF.

A note on this clonotype: It may be a read error: a sequence one base away is much more abundant. The chain has TRBV18 and TRBJ2-1; 7 positions match TRBD2. Germline V CDR1 and CDR2: KGHSH, LQKENI. The V and J ends lost 5 bases and 3 bases, in that order; junction bases with no gene match: 10. CDR3 length equals 16 residues. The CDR3 DNA follows: TGTGCCAGCTCAGCCCGACTAGCTGGAGACTACAATGAGCAGTTCTTC. Its translation: CASSARLAGDYNEQFF. The whole variable domain, remainder taken from reference TRBV18 and TRBJ2-1, is NAGVMQNPRHLVRRRGQEARLRCSPMKGHSHVYWYRQLPEEGLKFMVYLQKENIIDESGMPKERFSAEFPKEGPSILRIQQVVRGDSAAYFCASSARLAGDYNEQFFGPGTRLTVL.

This clonotype was recorded a few times. The V gene is TRBV7-2, the J gene TRBJ2-1; 8 bases agree with TRBD2. CDR1 is SGHTA and CDR2 is FQGNSA in the germline V gene. This CDR3 comprises 13 residues. V lost 5 bases, J lost 12 bases, and 9 bases stayed unmatched. The CDR3, as DNA: TGTGCCAGCAGCCGCGGGGACGGGGGGGGGCAGTTCTTC. Protein product: CASSRGDGGGQFF.

This clonotype was seen repeatedly, ten times or more. The genes are TRBV12-3 or TRBV12-4 and TRBJ2-7; D may be TRBD1 (5 bases). V was cut by 4 bases and J by 2 bases, with 15 bases left in between. CDR3 length: 15 amino acids. The CDR3 coding sequence is TGTGCCAGCAGTTCCCAGCAGGGTAGTACCTACGAGCAGTACTTC. As protein: CASSSQQGSTYEQYF.

For this clonotype: This could be a read error, since a much larger clone is one nucleotide away. The chain is built from TRBV3-1 and TRBJ1-2; D is unclear. Germline loops: CDR1 LGHDT, CDR2 YNNKEL (reference sequence). V lost 10 bases, J lost 5 bases, and 14 bases lay in between. The CDR3 sequence is 12 residues long. The CDR3 reads CANTQGLYGYTF. DNA of the CDR3: TGTGCCAACACCCAAGGATTATATGGCTACACCTTC.

The sample holds many counts of this clonotype. The V and J genes are TRBV28 and TRBJ2-7; 8 bases are shared with TRBD2. CDR3 length: 17 residues. The V segment lost 3 bases and the J segment 3 bases; nucleotides outside the gene matches: 13. Looked up from germline, CDR1 is MDHEN and CDR2 is SYDVKM. CDR3 nucleotide sequence: TGTGCCAGCAGTTTCCCTTCATACTCCGGGACTAGCTACGAGCAGTACTTC. Its protein product is CASSFPSYSGTSYEQYF.

The sample holds many counts of this clonotype. The chain employs TRBV2 and TRBJ2-3; no definite D call. V was pared by 4 bases and J by 7 bases, with 9 bases between. The germline gives CDR1 SNHLY, CDR2 FYNNEI. The CDR3 has 12 amino acids. The CDR3 coding sequence is TGTGCCAGCAGTGTCCTTACCCATACGCAGTATTTT. The encoded protein is CASSVLTHTQYF. The full variable domain, with the rest looked up from reference TRBV2 and TRBJ2-3, is EPEVTQTPSHQVTQMGQEVILRCVPISNHLYFYWYRQILGQKVEFLVSFYNNEISEKSEIFDDQFSVERPDGSNFTLKIRSTKLEDSAMYFCASSVLTHTQYFGPGTRLTVL.

Concerning this clonotype itself: A read error may be the cause here, since a much bigger clone is one base away. V usage is TRBV5-1 and J usage is TRBJ2-5, with a weak D call TRBD2 (6 bases). This CDR3 is built from 12 residues. CDR1 is SGHRS, CDR2 YFSETQ, per germline. CDR3 DNA sequence: TGCGTCAGCAGCCAGGAGGGTGTGTCCCAGTACTTC. Its protein is CVSSQEGVSQYF.

Many counts were recorded for this clonotype. The J gene is TRBJ2-3, the V gene TRBV11-3; tentative D call: TRBD2 (5 bases). V shed 5 bases and J shed 1 base, with 10 bases lying between them. The CDR3 totals 14 residues. Germline loops: CDR1 SGHNT, CDR2 YENEEA. The CDR3 coding sequence is TGTGCCAGCAGCCAGGTGAGGGGCACAGATACGCAGTATTTT. Translated, it gives CASSQVRGTDTQYF.

Ten or more counts support this clonotype. The chain couples TRBV6-1 to TRBJ1-1, with 8 nucleotides matching TRBD1. V gave up 6 bases and J gave up 5 bases; unmatched junction bases: 8. Germline V lookup: CDR1 MNHNS, CDR2 SASEGT. This CDR3 has 14 residues. The CDR3 protein is CASSQDRGSTEAFF. The CDR3 nucleotides read TGTGCCAGCAGCCAAGACAGGGGATCTACTGAAGCTTTCTTT.

This clonotype was observed many times. The chain links TRBV28 to TRBJ1-5; 7 nucleotides align to TRBD1. J lost 4 bases, V lost 6 bases, and 6 bases had no gene match. Germline CDR1 reads MDHEN; CDR2 reads SYDVKM. The CDR3 consists of 14 residues. The CDR3 protein is CASRGQIRNQPQHF. In nucleotides, the CDR3 is TGTGCCAGCAGGGGACAGATCCGGAATCAGCCCCAGCATTTT.

The rearrangement joins TRBV5-5 to TRBJ2-7; the D gene could be TRBD1 or TRBD2 (6 bases each). The V gene lost 4 bases and the J gene lost 1 base, with 21 bases spanning the gap. Germline values: CDR1 SGHKS, CDR2 YYEKEE (reference sequence). The CDR3 has 17 amino acids. The CDR3 DNA sequence: TGTGCCAGCAGCGCACCGATTAGGGGGGCGCTTTCCTACGAGCAGTACTTC. The encoded protein is CASSAPIRGALSYEQYF.

This clonotype was found many times. The V gene is TRBV14, the J gene TRBJ1-2; D not certain. The CDR3 has 13 amino acids. Germline CDR1 and CDR2: SGHDN and FVKESK. Trimming removed 0 bases from V and 2 bases from J, with 4 bases in between. CDR3 nucleotide sequence: TGTGCCAGCAGCCAAGAGGAGAACTATGGCTACACCTTC. Residues: CASSQEENYGYTF. Full variable domain (remainder filled in from reference TRBV14 and TRBJ1-2): EAGVTQFPSHSVIEKGQTVTLRCDPISGHDNLYWYRRVMGKEIKFLLHFVKESKQDESGMPNNRFLAERTGGTYSTLKVQPAELEDSGVYFCASSQEENYGYTFGSGTRLTVV.

The J gene is TRBJ2-3, the V gene TRBV20-1; 11 nucleotides align to TRBD2. Trimming at V came to 1 base and at J to 0 bases, leaving 6 bases not matched to a gene. This CDR3 comprises 17 residues. Germline CDR1 DFQATT, CDR2 SNEGSKA (reference sequence). The CDR3 nucleotides read TGCAGTGCTAGAGTAGCCCGACTAGCGGGGAGCACAGATACGCAGTATTTT. Protein sequence: CSARVARLAGSTDTQYF.

V usage is TRBV5-4 and J usage is TRBJ1-1; D gene unclear. This CDR3 has 12 residues. Trimming took off 3 bases at V and 4 bases at J, with 7 bases between the two ends. Germline CDR1 SGHNT, CDR2 YYREEE (reference sequence). CDR3 loop: CASSSTGTEAFF. The CDR3, as DNA: TGTGCCAGCAGCTCGACGGGCACTGAAGCTTTCTTT.